The clone carrying this T cell receptor delta chain is medium-sized in the sample. This specimen comes from a study of gamma-delta chains in newborns, infants, children. Whole-study context: Innate gammadelta T cells reportedly expand polyclonally right after birth, driven by microbial exposure, per the title.

CDR3 length equals 14 residues. The V end was cut by 2 bases, the J end by 3 bases, with 13 bases between. CDR1 and CDR2 (germline): TVYSNPD, GDNSRS (reference sequence). TCRdb reapplied CATT to the reads. The table records a few thousand delta-chain clones, 10% of them present only once. The sequence derives from a child who was a newborn, infant or young child, either healthy, febrile or measles-vaccinated (not recorded which). The specimen was blood. The chain carries TRDV3 and TRDJ2, with D possibly matching TRDD3 (5 bases). The CDR3 nucleotides read TGTGCCTTTTGGGTCGGGGAAATGACAGCACAACTCTTCTTT. Its translation is CAFWVGEMTAQLFF.